This TCR beta chain was recovered during a study of T cell repertoires in cytomegalovirus infection. Study context: CMV infection plus the matching HLA type was flagged by public TCR beta signatures. Regarding the study as a whole: People with CMV and the relevant HLA were identified by cumulative public TCR beta family frequency. Clonotype analysis showed dominance of the ex vivo response by HLA-C-restricted CMV-specific TCR beta clonotypes.

TCRdb passed the reads through MiXCR, listing each CDR3 protein once. The sample carries roughly 640,000 distinct CDR3 sequences, roughly a quarter recorded once. There are many counts of this clonotype. Antigen: not known. CDR3 length: 14 amino acids. Germline assignment: CDR1 MNHNS and CDR2 SASEGT. Trimming took 3 bases from V and 1 from J, leaving 7 bases between them. The sequence came from a human donor in good health (CMV status not recorded). Some clones in this sample may be carry-over from other donors' samples. The chain is built from TRBV6-1 and TRBJ2-1; D possibly matches TRBD1 or TRBD2 (5 bases each). The sample was CD8+ T cells from PBMCs. The CDR3 loop is CASSDGGSYNEQFF. CDR3 nucleotides: TGTGCCAGCAGTGATGGGGGATCCTACAATGAGCAGTTCTTC.